A selection of T cell receptor beta chains follows, all from one sample in a study of naive and memory T cell subsets. TCRdb redid the calling of the 5' RACE reads with MiXCR, one entry per CDR3 protein. The sample lists about 22,000 distinct CDR3 sequences, over 3.5% seen once, with 6.5% to 8% in the top ten. The source of these receptors is a male donor in good health. Each CDR3 is given with its conserved first and last residue. The D gene is left open where the match is weak. Size values are once, few and many counts, or a class for expanded clones, and some rows have none.

J: TRBJ2-1
D: TRBD1
V: TRBV6-5
size: many
length: 15
DNA: TGTGCCAGCAGCCAGGGACAGGTTACCTACAATGAGCAGTTCTTC
CDR3: CASSQGQVTYNEQFF

J: TRBJ2-2
D: NA
V: TRBV19
size: NA
length: 12
DNA: TGTGCCAGTAGCCAGGGGTCCGGGGAGCTGTTTTTT
CDR3: CASSQGSGELFF

J: TRBJ2-4
D: NA
V: TRBV19
size: NA
length: 15
DNA: TGTGCCAGTACTGACAGGTTTGGGGGGAGGGACATTCAGTACTTC
CDR3: CASTDRFGGRDIQYF

J: TRBJ2-6
D: NA
V: TRBV5-1
size: NA
length: 17
DNA: TGCGCCAGCAGCTTGCGTCAGGGCGGTTCTGGGGCCAACGTCCTGACTTTC
CDR3: CASSLRQGGSGANVLTF

J: TRBJ2-7
D: NA
V: TRBV4-3
size: many
length: 16
DNA: TGCGCCAGCAGCCAAAGATTAGGAGGGGACGCGTTCGAGCAGTACTTC
CDR3: CASSQRLGGDAFEQYF

J: TRBJ1-2
D: TRBD1
V: TRBV20-1
size: many
length: 13
DNA: TGCAGTGCTACAGGGGGCGAAAACTATGGCTACACCTTC
CDR3: CSATGGENYGYTF

J: TRBJ2-7
D: NA
V: TRBV4-3
size: few
length: 19
DNA: TGCGCCAGCAGCCAAGCCTTTACGAGCGGGACATCCGGCCCCTACGAGCAGTACTTC
CDR3: CASSQAFTSGTSGPYEQYF

J: TRBJ1-5
D: NA
V: TRBV19
size: few
length: 15
DNA: TGTGCCAGTAGTATCGTCTCGGGACCCAATCAGCCCCAGCATTTT
CDR3: CASSIVSGPNQPQHF

J: TRBJ2-1
D: TRBD1
V: TRBV29-1
size: many
length: 14
DNA: TGCAGCGTCGCCCCGGGACAGAGTTACAATGAGCAGTTCTTC
CDR3: CSVAPGQSYNEQFF

J: TRBJ2-7
D: TRBD2
V: TRBV20-1
size: many
length: 14
DNA: TGCAGTGCTTATAGCGGGACCTTCTCCTACGAGCAGTACTTC
CDR3: CSAYSGTFSYEQYF

J: TRBJ2-2
D: NA
V: TRBV3-1
size: many
length: 17
DNA: TGTGCCAGCAGCCAAGAGCCCCCTAGACCGGTAGGCGGGGAGCTGTTTTTT
CDR3: CASSQEPPRPVGGELFF

J: TRBJ2-3
D: TRBD1
V: TRBV27
size: many
length: 16
DNA: TGTGCCAGCAGTAAACCCCGGGACAGGGGCACAGATACGCAGTATTTT
CDR3: CASSKPRDRGTDTQYF

J: TRBJ2-1
D: NA
V: TRBV10-3
size: many
length: 14
DNA: TGTGCCATCAGTGTCCGGGGTTCCTACAATGAGCAGTTCTTC
CDR3: CAISVRGSYNEQFF

J: TRBJ1-2
D: TRBD1
V: TRBV4-3
size: medium-sized
length: 15
DNA: TGCGCCAGCAGCCAAGGGATAACAGGGGGCGATGGCTACACCTTC
CDR3: CASSQGITGGDGYTF

J: TRBJ2-1
D: TRBD2
V: TRBV7-2
size: many
length: 16
DNA: TGTGCCAGCAGCTATCGACGCGGGACTAGCTTATATGAGCAGTTCTTC
CDR3: CASSYRRGTSLYEQFF

J: TRBJ2-7
D: NA
V: TRBV3-1
size: many
length: 13
DNA: TGTGCCAGCAGCCAAGGGACCCTGTCGGAGCAGTACTTC
CDR3: CASSQGTLSEQYF

J: TRBJ2-1
D: TRBD1
V: TRBV14
size: many
length: 13
DNA: TGTGCCAGCAGCCCTAACAGGGGTTATGGGCAGTTCTTC
CDR3: CASSPNRGYGQFF

J: TRBJ1-5
D: TRBD1
V: TRBV6-2/TRBV6-3
size: many
length: 12
DNA: TGTGCCAGCTGGGACAGGTCTCAGCCCCAGCATTTT
CDR3: CASWDRSQPQHF

J: TRBJ2-5
D: NA
V: TRBV6-2/TRBV6-3
size: many
length: 16
DNA: TGTGCCAGCAGTTACGCGGGAACAGGGTCACAAGAGACCCAGTACTTC
CDR3: CASSYAGTGSQETQYF

J: TRBJ2-4
D: TRBD1
V: TRBV27
size: many
length: 14
DNA: TGTGCCAGCCGGGACAGTGTAGCCAAAAACATTCAGTACTTC
CDR3: CASRDSVAKNIQYF